This T cell receptor (beta chain) was captured by sequencing in a study of T cell responses to AZD1222 COVID-19 vaccine. Study results and caveats: The sample set comprised mostly white British donors with more females, and clonal diversity was possibly underestimated. Among AZD1222 vaccinees, only five or six were seropositive at baseline.

There are 16 residues in the CDR3. V shed 4 bases, J shed 2 bases, and the junction held 8 bases outside the gene matches. The germline CDR1 and CDR2 sequences are ENHRY and SYGVKD. The method was immunoSEQ multiplex PCR; TCRdb's version includes in-frame clones alone and lacks a portion of them. The sample carries some 130,000 clones, about nine tenths recorded once. A word on this clone: The antigen is unknown.

The V and J genes are TRBV10-3 and TRBJ2-5; 9 bases align to TRBD1. This sequence was found in an adult who received the AZD1222 COVID-19 vaccine. Sequencing used peripheral blood, obtained 28 days after the second AZD1222 dose. The CDR3 region is CAISVGTGRIQETQYF. The DNA for the CDR3 is TGTGCCATCAGTGTAGGGACAGGGAGAATTCAAGAGACCCAGTACTTC.